This T cell receptor (beta chain) appears in the sequencing data of a study of T cells in Graves' hyperthyroidism and ophthalmopathy (dated by TCRdb to 2018 to 2020). With respect to the entire study: Peripheral blood was collected at initial diagnosis, before any treatment. To identify distinguishing TCR V-J signatures, a discovery cohort of 100 or so patients was used, comprising some 45 with Graves' ophthalmopathy and around 60 with stable Graves' hyperthyroidism. Whether ophthalmopathy could be predicted prospectively was tested in an independent validation cohort made up of about 20 hyperthyroidism patients plus 17 patients who later progressed to ophthalmopathy. For training and testing, the 100 or so patients in the discovery cohort were randomly divided in a 7:3 ratio. Thyroid tissue and blood T-cell repertoires from several Graves' hyperthyroidism patients were also compared in the study. Once sampling was done, hyperthyroidism patients were given methimazole at a starting dose of 30 mg daily, whereas ophthalmopathy patients were given high-dose intravenous methylprednisolone. The paper reports TCR Vbeta CDR3 sequencing of roughly 140 peripheral blood samples: 43 ophthalmopathy, fewer than 80 hyperthyroidism and around 17 progressor patients. Results and caveats for the whole study, not just this receptor: In validation, the model predicted progression to ophthalmopathy a median of roughly 6.5 months before onset, with roughly 68% sensitivity and just under 75% specificity. In cross-validation, a model built on a 13 V-J signature told ophthalmopathy apart from stable hyperthyroidism with over 85% sensitivity and 81% to 82% specificity, and in testing the same model reached 80%/75%. Most expanded thyroid clonotypes (frequency above 0.001) were also detected in blood, suggesting blood repertoires may reflect thyroid immune responses. No statistical method was used to fix the sample size in advance, and group allocation was not hidden from the investigators.

This clonotype was counted many times. Its antigen specificity is not known. Base qualities are not recorded, but no much larger clone differs from it by a single base. Ophthalmopathy patients had moderately to severely active disease, Clinical Activity Score of at least 3, NOSPECS grade of at least 4, and duration under 3 months. Patients with uncontrolled infections, other autoimmune diseases, pregnancy or lactation were excluded. Diagnoses were established on the basis of clinical symptoms, serum thyroxine and TRAb, thyroid ultrasound, and orbital computed tomography. Ficoll-Paque density gradient centrifugation was used to isolate PBMCs from 9.5 to 10 ml of fresh peripheral blood. Total RNA was extracted using Trizol reagent, and RNA quality was assessed on an Agilent 2100 Bioanalyzer. Reading the germline V gene (reference sequence) gives CDR1 MNHEY and CDR2 SMNVEV. The CDR3 measures 14 amino acids from cysteine to phenylalanine. The CDR3 DNA has 42 bases and is translated from base 1. The trim is 2 bases for V and 4 bases for J, with a gap of 11 bases between the germline ends.

TCR beta CDR3 regions were amplified from RNA transcripts. For the first round of RT-PCR on the TCR CDR3, the HTBI primer set was used together with the Qiagen OneStep RT-PCR kit. The libraries were constructed in a second round of multiplex PCR and then size-selected and purified. Sequencing of the libraries was done on an Illumina HiSeq2000 using paired-end 100 bp reads. The paper's processing steps were these. SOAPnuke was used to process the raw data, with reads discarded if the reads contained adapters or uncalled bases, had a mean Phred below 15, or lacked an exact constant-primer or identifier match. COPE v1.2.5 was used to merge high-quality paired reads, and clonotypes were defined as unique nucleotide sequences. MiTCR v1.1 was used to align the clonotypes against IMGT TRBV, TRBD and TRBJ reference segments. Analysis was restricted to V-J combinations with a frequency above 0.0001, which covered about 99% of repertoires. The TCS score was defined as the ratio of F50 (clonal expansion) to E x V (chaos), calculated using BLOSUM62-based TCRdist between CDR3 peptides within each V-J. Welch's t-statistics and random forest reduced roughly 540 V-J features to 10 to 15, which were used in a naive Bayes classifier (R e1071). TCRdb ran its own pipeline on the public reads, namely fastp trimming at Q25 and MiXCR clone calling, and kept in-frame beta chains. Every distinct CDR3 protein forms one entry, paired with its most common genes and DNA. The V and J calls, along with clone size, are taken from TCRdb and not from the paper's own processing. In all, the sample holds about 600,000 distinct CDR3 sequences, and around 13% of those were seen once. The leading ten clones occupy approximately 12% of the sample.

The clonotype was recovered from a woman aged 45-65 years with Graves' ophthalmopathy. The sequencing sample was made of blood. The chain is assembled from TRBV27 and TRBJ1-2; the D gene is not confidently resolved. The DNA reads as follows: TGTGCCAGCAGTTTAGCACAGAGTGGCTATGGCTACACCTTC. Its protein is CASSLAQSGYGYTF.